What follows are 12 T cell receptor beta chains derived from one specimen sequenced in a study of shared clonotypes between healthy human individuals. Some clones are missing from TCRdb's copy, which holds only in-frame ones; the method was immunoSEQ multiplex PCR. Of 450,000 to 650,000 clones listed, around 80% are singletons. Sequencing used PBMCs. The receptors stem from a woman aged 35 to 49 in good health. Some clones in this sample may be carry-over from other donors' samples.

The table lists this clone with a few counts. J is TRBJ2-2 and V is TRBV4-3; D gene unclear. There are 14 residues in the CDR3. The germline V gene has CDR1 LGHNA and CDR2 YSLEER. The V and J ends lost 0 bases and 3 bases respectively, with 5 bases between them. CDR3 protein: CASSQDRDTGELFF. CDR3 in DNA: TGCGCCAGCAGCCAAGACAGAGACACCGGGGAGCTGTTTTTT.

This chain links TRBV11-2 with TRBJ2-1, with D perhaps matching TRBD1 (5 bases). Germline-derived CDR1 and CDR2 are SGHAT and FQNNGV. V was shortened by 4 bases and J by 12 bases, with 19 bases between the two germline ends. This CDR3 has 14 amino acids. CDR3: CASSSSTGPPSQFF. In nucleotides, the CDR3 is TGTGCCAGCAGCTCCTCTACAGGACCCCCGTCGCAGTTCTTC.

This clone appeared many times. The CDR3 bases are TGTGCCAGCAGTTTAAGGGTAGGGACGGGAACCTACGAGCAGTACTTC. Its translation is CASSLRVGTGTYEQYF. The V gene is TRBV27, the J gene TRBJ2-7; D assignment may be TRBD1 or TRBD2 (5 bases each). CDR1 and CDR2 from the germline V gene are MNHEY and SMNVEV (reference sequence). Trimming left V 2 bases short and J 2 bases short, with 16 bases between. The CDR3 length is 16 residues.

The chain recombines TRBV19 with TRBJ1-4; TRBD1 matches at 7 bases. The CDR3 has 17 amino acids. Germline values: CDR1 LNHDA, CDR2 SQIVND (reference sequence). Trimming at V came to 3 bases and at J to 5 bases, leaving 12 bases not matched to a gene. This chain's CDR3 is CASSMGGYRGANEKLFF. The CDR3 nucleotides read TGTGCCAGTAGTATGGGGGGTTACAGGGGCGCGAATGAAAAACTGTTTTTT.

The chain is built from TRBV29-1 and TRBJ1-1; 9 bases are a match to TRBD1. Looked up from germline, CDR1 is SQVTM and CDR2 is ANQGSEA. The CDR3 is 13 amino acids. J gave up 4 bases and V 3 bases, and 3 bases lay outside the gene matches. The CDR3 spells CSVDRTGVTEAFF. For the CDR3, the DNA is TGCAGCGTTGACAGGACAGGGGTCACTGAAGCTTTCTTT.

This rearrangement joins TRBV7-8 to TRBJ2-1; D remains ambiguous. CDR1 is SGHVS and CDR2 is FQNEAQ in the germline V gene. Trimming took off 5 bases at V and 6 bases at J, with 11 bases between the two ends. CDR3 size: 13 residues. CDR3 sequence reads: CASSPRWGNEQFF. The CDR3, as DNA: TGTGCCAGCAGCCCCCGGTGGGGCAATGAGCAGTTCTTC.

The chain uses TRBV29-1 and TRBJ2-1, with a tentative D call TRBD2 (5 bases). The CDR3 sequence is 14 residues long. Per the germline V gene, CDR1 is SQVTM and CDR2 is ANQGSEA. V lost 4 bases and J 8 bases, leaving 18 bases between the germline ends. For the CDR3, the DNA is TGCAGCGTTGCCCGGACGGGGATCGGGGATGAGCAGTTCTTC. Its translation: CSVARTGIGDEQFF.

This clone was detected only once. The chain recombines TRBV11-2 with TRBJ1-1; perhaps TRBD1 as D (5 bases). The germline gives CDR1 SGHAT, CDR2 FQNNGV. The CDR3 is 16 residues long. V was pared by 0 bases and J by 1 base, with 12 bases between. The DNA of the CDR3 is TGTGCCAGCAGCTTAGATCCGGGGGATTCGAACACTGAAGCTTTCTTT. Its translation is CASSLDPGDSNTEAFF. Filled out from reference TRBV11-2 and TRBJ1-1, the complete variable domain reads EAGVAQSPRYKIIEKRQSVAFWCNPISGHATLYWYQQILGQGPKLLIQFQNNGVVDDSQLPKDRFSAERLKGVDSTLKIQPAKLEDSAVYLCASSLDPGDSNTEAFFGQGTRLTVV.

The chain couples TRBV7-2 to TRBJ2-3; 7 bases map to TRBD2. Germline-derived CDR1 and CDR2 are SGHTA and FQGNSA. This CDR3 comprises 18 residues. V lost 1 base and J lost 4; bases outside the gene matches: 14. CDR3 loop: CASSLEGWREFGPDTQYF. CDR3 nucleotide sequence: TGTGCCAGCAGCTTAGAGGGATGGCGGGAGTTTGGCCCAGATACGCAGTATTTT.

The rearrangement links TRBV6-1 to TRBJ2-7, with 7 bases that match TRBD2. J gave up 2 bases and V 0 bases, and 13 bases lay outside the gene matches. The CDR3 runs 18 residues. CDR1 is MNHNS and CDR2 is SASEGT in the germline V gene. The CDR3 protein is CASSEAGGFALGAYEQYF. The CDR3 nucleotides are TGTGCCAGCAGTGAAGCGGGAGGGTTTGCCCTCGGGGCCTACGAGCAGTACTTC.

A word on this clone: One end of the junction fails to match germline, which may point to a read error. This rearrangement joins TRBV2 to TRBJ2-7, with 10 bases matching TRBD2. CDR3 size: 13 residues. Looked up from germline, CDR1 is SNHLY and CDR2 is FYNNEI. CDR3 loop: CASSEVLAGGITF. The DNA for the CDR3 is TGTGCCAGCAGTGAAGTGTTAGCGGGAGGTATCACATTC.

The chain has TRBV21-1 and TRBJ2-7; the D call in the table, TRBD2, was not verified against the DNA. TRBV21-1 counts as a pseudogene. This CDR3 comprises 15 residues. Here the CDR3 DNA reads TGTGCCAGCAGTCCCAGGGAGGTTGTGGTCTACGAGCAGTACTTC. It translates to CASSPREVVVYEQYF.